Sequencing of this T cell receptor beta chain was carried out in a study of blood T cell repertoires in COVID-19. Across the whole study: Material from acute and convalescent COVID-19 was sourced from the United States, Italy and Spain. PBMCs, B-cell-depleted T cells, or T cells provided the cDNA or gDNA that made up the material.

Authors' data handling: Researchers report that nucleated cell counts were estimated from reference gene primer amplification. Using immunoSEQ multiplex PCR, the repertoire was profiled, and TCRdb retains in-frame clones only, with some absent. The DNA gave D and trimming, while V, J and clone size come from that table. Counted here are 43,000 or so clones, over 80% occurring once; the ten biggest clones make up 15%. Germline lookup yields CDR1 LGHDT and CDR2 YNNKEL (reference sequence). V was shortened by 4 bases and J by 7 bases, with 13 bases between the two germline ends. The CDR3 is 13 residues long.

The clonotype was recovered from a man aged 55 to 70 with active COVID-19. The specimen sequenced was peripheral blood. The rearrangement links TRBV3-1 (or the pseudogene TRBV3-2) to TRBJ2-5; D is perhaps TRBD2 (5 bases). CDR3 amino acids: CASSRGPDGTQYF. The CDR3 nucleotides read TGTGCCAGCAGCCGAGGGCCGGACGGGACCCAGTACTTC.